The T cell receptor beta chain described here comes from a study of spatial heterogeneity in lung cancer. The overall study: Alpha-chain sequences were detected in numbers that were consistently lower than beta-chain sequences. Study-level results: One measure, the expanded intratumoral alpha and beta TCR count, tracked tumor mutation counts.

The presence of a unique molecular identifier marked each TCR cDNA molecule. TCRdb redid the calling of the 5' RACE reads with MiXCR, one entry per CDR3 protein. The sample holds approximately 94,000 distinct CDR3 sequences, under 4.5% seen once. This clonotype was recorded at least ten times. Its antigen is currently unknown. The time point is: sample taken at primary tumor resection. Patients with untreated early-stage non-small cell lung cancer, numbering around 71, were the donors. Whole RNA, which was extracted from tumor, nontumor lung tissue or frozen PBMC, was sequenced without any cell sorting. This receptor was identified in a male donor with early-stage non-small cell lung cancer. The input for sequencing was lung tumor tissue, taken at surgery.

CDR3 amino acids: CASTFLPSGANVLTF. The CDR3 DNA is TGTGCCAGCACGTTTTTGCCCTCTGGGGCCAACGTCCTGACTTTC. The chain has TRBV27 and TRBJ2-6; D ambiguous. The CDR3 is 15 residues long. The V gene lost 7 bases and the J gene lost 0 bases, with 10 bases spanning the gap. CDR1 is MNHEY and CDR2 is SMNVEV in the germline V gene (reference sequence).